Included here is one T cell receptor (beta chain) sequence, with context. The data belong to a study of cytomegalovirus exposure and HLA in healthy donors. Deletions cut 3 bases from V and 9 bases from J, with 21 bases between. The germline V gene encodes CDR1 KGHSH and CDR2 LQKENI. The CDR3 totals 16 residues. The PCR was carried out with 60 Vbeta primers and 13 Jbeta primers. This table comes from immunoSEQ multiplex PCR, and its TCRdb copy is limited to in-frame clones, with some not included. Of about 160,000 clones in the sample, over 70% were seen once. The sequence was obtained from a woman between 50 and 59 years old in good health and CMV-seropositive. The gene calls are TRBV18 and TRBJ2-1; a weak D match, TRBD2 (6 bases). Sequenced sample: PBMCs. CDR3 DNA: TGTGCCAGCTCACCGCCGGCGGAGGGTGGGCTGGGTGAGCAGTTCTTC. It is translated as CASSPPAEGGLGEQFF.